Each of the 32 T cell receptor beta chains below was sequenced from the same sample in a study of PD-1 blockade in classical Hodgkin lymphoma. Profiled with immunoSEQ multiplex PCR; TCRdb holds only in-frame clones, not every one. The table shows some 100,000 clones, with more than 90% occurring only once. There was relapse after autologous stem cell transplantation in every patient, and there was variation in brentuximab vedotin exposure. Material: peripheral blood mononuclear cells (PBMCs), obtained at baseline. The receptors here all came from a human donor with classical Hodgkin lymphoma.

The V and J genes are TRBV5-1 and TRBJ2-7; tentatively, D is TRBD2 (5 bases). CDR1 and CDR2 from the germline V gene are SGHRS and YFSETQ. The CDR3 runs 15 residues. The V end lost 4 bases, the J end lost 0 bases, and 14 bases lay between the germline ends. The CDR3 is CASSVWAGPSYEQYF. The CDR3 coding sequence is TGCGCCAGCAGCGTCTGGGCGGGCCCCTCCTACGAGCAGTACTTC. The entire variable domain, with the rest obtained from reference TRBV5-1 and TRBJ2-7, is as follows: KAGVTQTPRYLIKTRGQQVTLSCSPISGHRSVSWYQQTPGQGLQFLFEYFSETQRNKGNFPGRFSGRQFSNSRSEMNVSTLELGDSALYLCASSVWAGPSYEQYFGPGTRLTVT.

The chain carries TRBV28 and TRBJ1-5; TRBD1 might be the D (6 bases). The germline CDR1 and CDR2 sequences are MDHEN and SYDVKM. The CDR3 spans 16 residues. Trimming stripped 1 base from V and 3 bases from J, with 13 bases between. The CDR3 nucleotides read TGTGCCAGCAGTTTATTAAGTGGACAGCTCAATCAGCCCCAGCATTTT. This codes for CASSLLSGQLNQPQHF. The full variable domain, completed using reference TRBV28 and TRBJ1-5, is DVKVTQSSRYLVKRTGEKVFLECVQDMDHENMFWYRQDPGLGLRLIYFSYDVKMKEKGDIPEGYSVSREKKERFSLILESASTNQTSMYLCASSLLSGQLNQPQHFGDGTRLSIL.

The CDR3 DNA reads as TGTGCCAGCAGCGGGACTAGCAGAAACAATGAGCAGTTCTTC. Translated: CASSGTSRNNEQFF. The chain employs TRBV9 and TRBJ2-1, with 8 bases identical to TRBD2. CDR1 SGDLS and CDR2 YYNGEE come from the germline V gene. This CDR3 comprises 14 residues. Trimming cost V 3 bases and J 5 bases; bases outside gene matches: 4.

The J gene is TRBJ1-3, the V gene TRBV7-9; D perhaps matches TRBD1 (5 bases). Per germline, CDR1 SEHNR and CDR2 FQNEAQ (reference sequence). Trimming took 4 bases from V and 4 from J, leaving 17 bases between them. CDR3 length: 16 residues. CDR3 sequence (DNA): TGTGCCAGCAGCTACTCGACGCAGGGAGGAGGAAACACCATATATTTT. It translates to CASSYSTQGGGNTIYF.

V usage is TRBV15 and J usage is TRBJ2-2; D possibly corresponds to TRBD2 (6 bases). Germline lookup yields CDR1 LNHNV and CDR2 YYDKDF (reference sequence). Trimming stripped 1 base from V and 7 bases from J, with 13 bases between. This CDR3 spans 15 amino acids. The CDR3 region is CATSRGTLEGGELFF. The CDR3 DNA sequence: TGTGCCACCAGCAGAGGGACCTTGGAGGGCGGGGAGCTGTTTTTT.

This chain joins TRBV11-2 and TRBJ2-1, with D unclear. CDR3 length: 16 residues. In germline, CDR1 is SGHAT, CDR2 FQNNGV. V was shortened by 4 bases and J by 3 bases, with 16 bases between the two germline ends. The CDR3: CASSSAKGLVYNEQFF. In DNA, the CDR3 is TGTGCCAGCAGCTCGGCAAAAGGCCTAGTCTACAATGAGCAGTTCTTC.

This clone is a singleton in its sample. The identical CDR3 is also encoded by other nucleotide sequences in the sample. The V gene is TRBV7-9, the J gene TRBJ1-2, with D hard to call. This CDR3 has 10 amino acids. V lost 5 bases to trimming and J lost 6 bases, with 4 bases between them. CDR1 is SEHNR, CDR2 FQNEAQ, per germline (reference sequence). The CDR3 sequence: CASSLDGYTF. In DNA, the CDR3 is TGTGCCAGCAGCCTCGATGGCTACACCTTC. The variable domain in full, with the rest retrieved from reference TRBV7-9 and TRBJ1-2, is DTGVSQNPRHKITKRGQNVTFRCDPISEHNRLYWYRQTLGQGPEFLTYFQNEAQLEKSRLLSDRFSAERPKGSFSTLEIQRTEQGDSAMYLCASSLDGYTFGSGTRLTVV.

V is TRBV30 and J is TRBJ1-3; D gene uncertain. There are 11 residues in the CDR3. The germline V gene encodes CDR1 GTSNPN and CDR2 SVGIG (reference sequence). V lost 3 bases to trimming and J lost 7 bases, with 7 bases between them. CDR3 protein: CAWREVNTIYF. CDR3 in DNA: TGTGCCTGGAGGGAAGTGAACACCATATATTTT.

V is TRBV18 and J is TRBJ2-3; TRBD2 is a possible D gene (7 bases). Germline lookup yields CDR1 KGHSH and CDR2 LQKENI. The CDR3 consists of 15 residues. V lost 3 bases and J lost 6, with 16 bases in between. The CDR3 DNA reads TGTGCCAGCTCACCTTCGGGGGGCTGGTCGGATACGCAGTATTTT. This gives the protein CASSPSGGWSDTQYF.

The sample holds one count of this clone. V and J are TRBV28 and TRBJ1-4; 10 positions match TRBD1. Germline values: CDR1 MDHEN, CDR2 SYDVKM. After removal of 3 bases from V and 7 bases from J, the junction contained 2 bases not matched to a gene. CDR3 length: 14 residues. Written as DNA, the CDR3 is TGTGCCAGCAGTTTCGGGACAGGGGTTGAAAAACTGTTTTTT. Residues: CASSFGTGVEKLFF.

The chain links TRBV7-3 to TRBJ2-2, with D possibly being TRBD2 (5 bases). Germline V gene lookup returns CDR1 SGHTA and CDR2 FQGTGA. V gave up 5 bases and J gave up 6 bases, with 10 bases separating them. The CDR3 totals 13 residues. The CDR3 bases are TGTGCCAGCAGCCGGGAACCCGCCGGGGAGCTGTTTTTT. Protein sequence: CASSREPAGELFF.

This chain links TRBV6-5 with TRBJ2-1, with unresolved D. The CDR3 has 15 residues. Trimming pared 4 bases from V and 1 base from J, leaving 11 bases between. CDR1 MNHEY and CDR2 SVGAGI come from the germline V gene. The DNA for the CDR3 is TGTGCCAGCAGTTTCCAGGTTCGGTCCTACAATGAGCAGTTCTTC. It is translated as CASSFQVRSYNEQFF.

The chain uses TRBV18 and TRBJ2-5, with D hard to call. CDR1 and CDR2 (germline): KGHSH, LQKENI. This CDR3 is built from 12 residues. The V and J ends lost 3 bases and 0 bases respectively, with 2 bases between them. As DNA, the CDR3 is TGTGCCAGCTCACCGTACCAAGAGACCCAGTACTTC. It translates to CASSPYQETQYF.

CDR3 protein: CASSNLPGSYEQYF. As DNA, the CDR3 is TGTGCCAGCAGCAACCTCCCTGGTTCCTACGAGCAGTACTTC. The chain has TRBV28 and TRBJ2-7; D is undetermined. The germline gives CDR1 MDHEN, CDR2 SYDVKM. The V and J ends lost 6 bases and 1 base respectively, with 13 bases between them. The CDR3 is made up of 14 amino acids.

The chain couples TRBV6-5 to TRBJ2-7; no reliable D call. The V end was cut by 5 bases, the J end by 3 bases, with 17 bases between. The CDR3 has 15 residues. Germline lookup yields CDR1 MNHEY and CDR2 SVGAGI. CDR3 bases: TGTGCCAGCAGTCGAAGCGTAGGTGACCTCTACGAGCAGTACTTC. Its protein is CASSRSVGDLYEQYF.

The V and J genes are TRBV2 and TRBJ1-1; D call uncertain. In germline, CDR1 is SNHLY, CDR2 FYNNEI. The CDR3 contains 13 residues. V was clipped by 2 bases and J by 1 base, with 5 bases between them. This CDR3 is CASSELPNTEAFF. The DNA for the CDR3 is TGTGCCAGCAGTGAACTCCCGAACACTGAAGCTTTCTTT.

The rearrangement joins TRBV6-5 to TRBJ2-7, with 14 positions matching TRBD2. Trimming removed 8 bases from V and 4 bases from J; junction bases left unmatched: 7. This CDR3 has 15 residues. Germline-derived CDR1 and CDR2 are MNHEY and SVGAGI. CDR3 loop: CASGLAGGPQYEQYF. In DNA, the CDR3 is TGTGCCAGCGGACTAGCGGGAGGACCTCAGTACGAGCAGTACTTC.

V is TRBV30 and J is TRBJ2-3; unclear D gene. Between the trimmed V and J ends, which lost 1 base and 1 base, there was a span of 6 bases. The CDR3 runs to 13 residues. From germline, CDR1 is GTSNPN and CDR2 SVGIG (reference sequence). For the CDR3, the DNA is TGTGCCTGGAGTGGACCTGGCACAGATACGCAGTATTTT. Protein product: CAWSGPGTDTQYF.

The chain employs TRBV7-2 and TRBJ2-7, with a tentative D call TRBD1 (6 bases). Germline loops: CDR1 SGHTA, CDR2 FQGNSA. CDR3 length equals 12 residues. Trimming shortened V by 3 bases and J by 7 bases, and 10 bases separated the two germline ends. The CDR3 DNA reads as TGTGCCAGCAGCTTTCAGGGGCGGGAGCAGTACTTC. It encodes CASSFQGREQYF. Based on the CDR3 plus reference TRBV7-2 and TRBJ2-7, the full variable domain is GAGVSQSPSNKVTEKGKDVELRCDPISGHTALYWYRQSLGQGLEFLIYFQGNSAPDKSGLPSDRFSAERTGGSVSTLTIQRTQQEDSAVYLCASSFQGREQYFGPGTRLTVT.

The V call is TRBV28, the J call TRBJ1-1; D is uncertain. CDR1 MDHEN and CDR2 SYDVKM come from the germline V gene. V lost 6 bases and J 0 bases, leaving 2 bases between the germline ends. The CDR3 sequence is 11 residues long. The CDR3 nucleotides are TGTGCCAGCAGGCTGAACACTGAAGCTTTCTTT. Amino acids: CASRLNTEAFF.

This clone was observed a few times. The rearrangement uses TRBV30 and TRBJ1-5; D is uncertain. CDR3 length: 13 amino acids. V lost 1 base and J 3 bases, leaving 7 bases between the germline ends. Germline lookup yields CDR1 GTSNPN and CDR2 SVGIG (reference sequence). CDR3 in amino acids: CAWSGSSNQPQHF. The CDR3 nucleotides read TGTGCCTGGAGTGGTAGCTCCAATCAGCCCCAGCATTTT.

The chain carries TRBV2 and TRBJ2-3; tentative D call: TRBD1 (7 bases). CDR3 length: 16 residues. CDR1 and CDR2 from the germline V gene are SNHLY and FYNNEI. Between the trimmed V and J ends, which lost 1 base and 1 base, there was a span of 12 bases. The CDR3 DNA is TGTGCCAGCAGTGAAGAAACAGGGGAGGGCACAGATACGCAGTATTTT. Its translation is CASSEETGEGTDTQYF.

The chain recombines TRBV7-6 with TRBJ2-7; D may be TRBD1 (5 bases). Germline-derived CDR1 and CDR2 are SGHVS and FNYEAQ. The CDR3 sequence is 15 residues long. V was cut by 6 bases and J by 3 bases, with 18 bases left in between. CDR3 in DNA: TGTGCCAGCAGTTTGGACACGTCGGCGATCTACGAGCAGTACTTC. Translating it yields CASSLDTSAIYEQYF.

This clone was counted once. The chain uses TRBV5-1 and TRBJ1-1, with 8 bases that match TRBD1. Germline CDR1 and CDR2: SGHRS and YFSETQ. CDR3 length: 16 residues. V lost 0 bases and J lost 6; bases outside the gene matches: 10. The CDR3 coding sequence is TGCGCCAGCAGCTTGGAGGCAGGGGGCGTGGGGGCTGAAGCTTTCTTT. This encodes CASSLEAGGVGAEAFF.

This sequence joins TRBV28 and TRBJ1-4; TRBD1 might be the D (5 bases). CDR1 is MDHEN and CDR2 is SYDVKM in the germline V gene. V lost 3 bases and J lost 2, with 10 bases in between. The CDR3 sequence is 15 residues long. CDR3 in DNA: TGTGCCAGCAGTTTTTGGGGGTCTACTAATGAAAAACTGTTTTTT. As protein: CASSFWGSTNEKLFF.

The chain employs TRBV5-4 and TRBJ2-1; TRBD2 might be the D (6 bases). Germline lookup yields CDR1 SGHNT and CDR2 YYREEE (reference sequence). The CDR3 is 14 amino acids. V lost 2 bases and J 9 bases, leaving 15 bases between the germline ends. Here the CDR3 reads CASSFGRERGEQFF. DNA of the CDR3: TGTGCCAGCAGCTTCGGCCGGGAGCGTGGTGAGCAGTTCTTC.

The V call is TRBV10-1, the J call TRBJ2-3; D call uncertain. The CDR3 is made up of 14 amino acids. The germline V and J ends were trimmed by 4 bases and 2 bases, with 10 bases remaining between them. The germline CDR1 and CDR2 sequences are WNHNN and SYGVQD (reference sequence). The CDR3 DNA is TGCGCCAGCAGTGTCAATGTAAACACAGATACGCAGTATTTT. Its protein product is CASSVNVNTDTQYF.

The V gene is TRBV11-2, the J gene TRBJ1-3; D call uncertain. V gave up 3 bases and J gave up 0 bases, with 12 bases separating them. CDR1 is SGHAT, CDR2 FQNNGV, per germline. CDR3 length: 16 residues. The CDR3 spells CASSFSPRFSGNTIYF. The CDR3 DNA reads TGTGCCAGCAGCTTTTCGCCGCGCTTCTCTGGAAACACCATATATTTT.

The J gene is TRBJ2-1, the V gene TRBV27, with 15 nucleotides matching TRBD2. The germline gives CDR1 MNHEY, CDR2 SMNVEV (reference sequence). Trimming at V came to 4 bases and at J to 7 bases, leaving 2 bases not matched to a gene. This CDR3 contains 15 residues. CDR3 amino acids: CASSSGTSGRNEQFF. Written as DNA, the CDR3 is TGTGCCAGCAGTTCCGGGACTAGCGGGAGGAATGAGCAGTTCTTC.

The chain recombines TRBV7-8 with TRBJ2-1; 10 bases match TRBD2. The CDR3 extends over 15 amino acids. J lost 7 bases, V lost 5 bases, and 8 bases had no gene match. In germline, CDR1 is SGHVS, CDR2 FQNEAQ. The chain's CDR3 is CASSLTGLATNEQFF. In DNA, the CDR3 is TGTGCCAGCAGCCTGACGGGACTAGCGACTAATGAGCAGTTCTTC.

This clone was detected a few times. The chain links TRBV19 to TRBJ2-7; the match to TRBD1 covers 7 bases. The CDR3 sequence is 14 residues long. Germline values: CDR1 LNHDA, CDR2 SQIVND (reference sequence). Trimming cost V 5 bases and J 2 bases; bases outside gene matches: 6. CDR3 sequence reads: CASSSRTGTYEQYF. CDR3 coding DNA: TGTGCCAGTAGTTCGAGGACAGGAACCTACGAGCAGTACTTC.

This chain links TRBV19 with TRBJ1-2; 7 bases match TRBD1. The germline CDR1 and CDR2 sequences are LNHDA and SQIVND (reference sequence). The CDR3 contains 13 residues. J gave up 7 bases and V 4 bases, and 6 bases lay outside the gene matches. The CDR3 coding sequence is TGTGCCAGTAGTACCCTAACAGGGGTTGGCTACACCTTC. Translating gives CASSTLTGVGYTF. The full variable domain, rest sourced from reference TRBV19 and TRBJ1-2, is DGGITQSPKYLFRKEGQNVTLSCEQNLNHDAMYWYRQDPGQGLRLIYYSQIVNDFQKGDIAEGYSVSREKKESFPLTVTSAQKNPTAFYLCASSTLTGVGYTFGSGTRLTVV.